This T cell receptor beta chain derives from a study of identical twins. CDR1 is SGHRS, CDR2 YFSETQ, per germline. J gave up 5 bases and V 2 bases, and 7 bases lay outside the gene matches. CDR3 length: 16 amino acids. TCRdb analysed the 5' RACE reads with MiXCR anew, one entry per CDR3 protein. The sample contains 500,000 to 550,000 distinct CDR3 sequences, under 25% of which appear only once. Only healthy Caucasians were enrolled as donors. The same sample was also used in a study of T cells expressing NK-cell markers. According to that study: Source material for TCR beta repertoires consisted of sorted CD3+CD56+NKG2C+, CD3+CD56+NKG2C- and CD3+CD56-NKG2C+ T cells.

This clonotype originated in a woman under 30 in good health. The chain is built from TRBV5-1 and TRBJ2-3; 11 positions match TRBD2. Input material: CD4+ T cells sorted from blood. As DNA, the CDR3 is TGCGCCAGCAGCTTCCCCCTAGCGGGAGGAATAGATACGCAGTATTTT. This translates into CASSFPLAGGIDTQYF.